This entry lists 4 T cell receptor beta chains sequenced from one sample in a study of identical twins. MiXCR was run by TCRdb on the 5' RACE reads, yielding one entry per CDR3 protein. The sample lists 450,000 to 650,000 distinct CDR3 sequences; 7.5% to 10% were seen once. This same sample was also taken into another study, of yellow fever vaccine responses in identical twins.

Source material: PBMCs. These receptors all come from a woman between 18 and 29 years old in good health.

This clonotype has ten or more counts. DNA of the CDR3: TGCAGCGTTGCCGAAGAGACCCAGTACTTC. Amino acids: CSVAEETQYF. The chain is built from TRBV29-1 and TRBJ2-5, with D unclear. Germline CDR1 reads SQVTM; CDR2 reads ANQGSEA. Trimming took off 4 bases at V and 3 bases at J, with 3 bases between the two ends. This CDR3 contains 10 residues. Complete variable domain (other parts from reference TRBV29-1 and TRBJ2-5): SAVISQKPSRDICQRGTSLTIQCQVDSQVTMMFWYRQQPGQSLTLIATANQGSEATYESGFVIDKFPISRPNLTFSTLTVSNMSPEDSSIYLCSVAEETQYFGPGTRLLVL.

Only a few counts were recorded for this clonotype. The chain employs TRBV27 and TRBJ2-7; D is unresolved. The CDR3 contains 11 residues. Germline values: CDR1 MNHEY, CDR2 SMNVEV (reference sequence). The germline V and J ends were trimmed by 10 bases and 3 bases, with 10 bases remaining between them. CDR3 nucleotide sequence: TGTGCCATCCCTGGAGACTACGAGCAGTACTTC. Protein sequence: CAIPGDYEQYF.

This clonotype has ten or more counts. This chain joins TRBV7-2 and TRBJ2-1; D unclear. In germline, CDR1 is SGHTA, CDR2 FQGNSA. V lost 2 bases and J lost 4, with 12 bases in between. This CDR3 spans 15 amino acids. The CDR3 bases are TGTGCCAGCAGCTTATCTTCGCCCACTTACAATGAGCAGTTCTTC. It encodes CASSLSSPTYNEQFF. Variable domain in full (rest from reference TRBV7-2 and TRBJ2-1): GAGVSQSPSNKVTEKGKDVELRCDPISGHTALYWYRQSLGQGLEFLIYFQGNSAPDKSGLPSDRFSAERTGGSVSTLTIQRTQQEDSAVYLCASSLSSPTYNEQFFGPGTRLTVL.

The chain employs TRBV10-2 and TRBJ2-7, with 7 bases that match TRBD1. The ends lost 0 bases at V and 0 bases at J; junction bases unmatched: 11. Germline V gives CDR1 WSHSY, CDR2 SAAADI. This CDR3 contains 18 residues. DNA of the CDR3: TGCGCCAGCAGTGAGTCGGCGACAGGGTACCTTCACTCCTACGAGCAGTACTTC. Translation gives CASSESATGYLHSYEQYF.